This T cell receptor beta chain comes out of a study of T cells in Graves' hyperthyroidism and ophthalmopathy. This clonotype was seen repeatedly, ten times or more. Its antigen is currently unknown. RNA transcripts provided the source from which TCR beta CDR3 regions were amplified. Initially, a first-round RT-PCR of the TCR CDR3 employed the HTBI primer set. TCRdb reprocessed the multiplex PCR reads via MiXCR and lists one record per CDR3 protein. This sample has 300,000 to 450,000 distinct CDR3 sequences, with more than 12% found just once. V shed 0 bases, J shed 7 bases, and the junction held 7 bases outside the gene matches. The CDR3 covers 16 residues. Germline-derived CDR1 and CDR2 are KGHSH and LQKENI. Study outcomes and limitations: Peripheral blood also featured most of the thyroid clonotypes expanded above 0.001.

V gene TRBV18 combines with J gene TRBJ2-1, with TRBD2 matching over 9 bases. Material for sequencing was blood. The origin of this receptor is a woman younger than 45 with Graves' ophthalmopathy. CDR3 sequence (DNA): TGTGCCAGCTCACCACCGATAGCGGGGGCTGGGAATGAGCAGTTCTTC. Translated: CASSPPIAGAGNEQFF.